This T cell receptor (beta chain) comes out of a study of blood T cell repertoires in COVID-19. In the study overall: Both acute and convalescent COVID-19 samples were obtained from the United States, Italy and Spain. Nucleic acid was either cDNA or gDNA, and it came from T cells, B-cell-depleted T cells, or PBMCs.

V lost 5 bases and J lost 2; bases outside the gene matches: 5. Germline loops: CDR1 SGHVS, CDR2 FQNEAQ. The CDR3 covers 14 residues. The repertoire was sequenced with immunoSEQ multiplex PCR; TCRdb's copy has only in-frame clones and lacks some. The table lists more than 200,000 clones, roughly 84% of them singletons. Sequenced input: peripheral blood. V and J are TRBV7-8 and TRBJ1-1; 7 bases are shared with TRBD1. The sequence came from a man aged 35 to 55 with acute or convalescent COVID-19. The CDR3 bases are TGTGCCAGCAGCGCAAGGGGGCAAAACACTGAAGCTTTCTTT. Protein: CASSARGQNTEAFF.